Presented here are 3 T cell receptor beta chains from one specimen sequenced in a study of shared clonotypes between healthy human individuals (dated by TCRdb to the early 2020s). The receptor library was made with the immunoSEQ multiplex PCR assay. TCRdb provides this immuneACCESS table in a form limited to in-frame rearrangements. Some clones are lacking; in checked studies, under half of them reflect an unresolved V gene, and why the rest are absent is not known. This sample is represented by around 350,000 clones; roughly 70% of them were singletons. About 10% of the sample lies in the top ten. Sequenced sample: memory CD4+ T cells sorted from blood. According to the study, the label for this sample's cell subset or site signals: CD45RA-negative fraction. These receptors all come from a man aged 30 to 39 in good health.

The DNA of the CDR3 is TGTGCCAGCAGGACCATGGTGAACACTGAAGCTTTCTTT. It is translated as CASRTMVNTEAFF. The chain has TRBV28 and TRBJ1-1, with no clear D. Trimming took 6 bases from V and 0 from J, leaving 8 bases between them. The length of the CDR3 is 13 residues. The V gene's germline CDR1 is MDHEN and CDR2 SYDVKM. Full variable domain (rest looked up from reference TRBV28 and TRBJ1-1): DVKVTQSSRYLVKRTGEKVFLECVQDMDHENMFWYRQDPGLGLRLIYFSYDVKMKEKGDIPEGYSVSREKKERFSLILESASTNQTSMYLCASRTMVNTEAFFGQGTRLTVV.

The rearrangement uses TRBV5-1 and TRBJ1-3, with D possibly being TRBD1 (6 bases). The CDR3 is 16 amino acids. The germline V and J ends were trimmed by 5 bases and 0 bases, with 15 bases remaining between them. The germline CDR1 and CDR2 sequences are SGHRS and YFSETQ. The CDR3 region has the DNA TGCGCCAGCAGTATATCGGGGGCTATCTCTGGAAACACCATATATTTT. This codes for CASSISGAISGNTIYF.

CDR3 sequence: CASSVDPGTDTQYF. The CDR3 DNA reads TGTGCCAGCAGCGTAGACCCAGGCACAGATACGCAGTATTTT. This chain uses TRBV9 with TRBJ2-3; no definite D call. CDR3 length: 14 residues. Per germline, CDR1 SGDLS and CDR2 YYNGEE. The V end was cut by 0 bases, the J end by 1 base, with 6 bases between. The full variable domain, with the rest looked up from reference TRBV9 and TRBJ2-3, is DSGVTQTPKHLITATGQRVTLRCSPRSGDLSVYWYQQSLDQGLQFLIQYYNGEERAKGNILERFSAQQFPDLHSELNLSSLELGDSALYFCASSVDPGTDTQYFGPGTRLTVL.